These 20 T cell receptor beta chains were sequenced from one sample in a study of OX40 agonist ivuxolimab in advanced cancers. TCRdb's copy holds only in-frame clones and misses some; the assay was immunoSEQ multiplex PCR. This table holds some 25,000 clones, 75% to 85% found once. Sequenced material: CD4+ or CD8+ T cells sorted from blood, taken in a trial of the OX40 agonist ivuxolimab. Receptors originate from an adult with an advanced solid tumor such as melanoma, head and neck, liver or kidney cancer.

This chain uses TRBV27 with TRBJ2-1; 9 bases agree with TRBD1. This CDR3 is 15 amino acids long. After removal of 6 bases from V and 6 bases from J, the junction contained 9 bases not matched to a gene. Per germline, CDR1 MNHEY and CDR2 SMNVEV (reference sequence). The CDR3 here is CASRRDRASGNEQFF. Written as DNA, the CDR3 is TGTGCCAGCAGACGGGACAGGGCTTCTGGCAATGAGCAGTTCTTC.

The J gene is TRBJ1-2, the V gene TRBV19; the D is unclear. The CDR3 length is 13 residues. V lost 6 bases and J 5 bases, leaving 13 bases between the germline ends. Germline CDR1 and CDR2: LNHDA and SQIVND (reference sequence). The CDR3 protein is CASSTGLPYGYTF. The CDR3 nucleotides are TGTGCCAGTAGCACTGGACTGCCGTATGGCTACACCTTC.

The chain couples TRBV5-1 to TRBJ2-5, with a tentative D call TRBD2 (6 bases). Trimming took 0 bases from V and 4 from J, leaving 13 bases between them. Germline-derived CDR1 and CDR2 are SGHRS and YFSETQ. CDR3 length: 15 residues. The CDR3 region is CASSLVADGRETQYF. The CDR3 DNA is TGCGCCAGCAGCTTGGTGGCGGACGGGAGAGAGACCCAGTACTTC.

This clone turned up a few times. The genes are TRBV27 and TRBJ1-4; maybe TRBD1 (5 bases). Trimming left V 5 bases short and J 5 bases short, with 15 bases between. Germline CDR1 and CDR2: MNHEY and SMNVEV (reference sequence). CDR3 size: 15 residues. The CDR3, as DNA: TGTGCCAGCAGTCCCCTTAGGGGCAGCAATGAAAAACTGTTTTTT. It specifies CASSPLRGSNEKLFF.

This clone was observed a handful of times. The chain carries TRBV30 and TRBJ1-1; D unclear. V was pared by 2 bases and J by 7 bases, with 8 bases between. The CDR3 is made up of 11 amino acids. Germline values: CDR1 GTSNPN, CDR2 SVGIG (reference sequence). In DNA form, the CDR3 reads TGTGCCTGGAGTTGGCCAGATGAAGCTTTCTTT. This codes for CAWSWPDEAFF.

CDR3: CASSQGGQGAREKLFF. The CDR3 DNA is TGCGCCAGCAGCCAAGGAGGGCAGGGGGCGAGGGAAAAACTGTTTTTT. This sequence joins TRBV4-1 and TRBJ1-4; 8 positions agree with TRBD1. V lost 1 base, J lost 8 bases, and 9 bases stayed unmatched. Per the germline V gene, CDR1 is MGHRA and CDR2 is YSYEKL. The CDR3 length is 16 residues.

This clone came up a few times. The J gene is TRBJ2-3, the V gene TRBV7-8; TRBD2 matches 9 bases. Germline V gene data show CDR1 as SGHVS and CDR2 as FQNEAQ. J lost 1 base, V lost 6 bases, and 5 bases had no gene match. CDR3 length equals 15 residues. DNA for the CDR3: TGTGCCAGCAGTTCCGGCGGGGGGGGCACAGATACGCAGTATTTT. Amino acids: CASSSGGGGTDTQYF.

CDR3 coding DNA: TGTGCCAGCAGCTCGTGGGACCAACCGAACACCGGGGAGCTGTTTTTT. Its translation: CASSSWDQPNTGELFF. The chain employs TRBV7-3 and TRBJ2-2; the D gene could be TRBD1 or TRBD2 (5 bases each). CDR1 SGHTA and CDR2 FQGTGA come from the germline V gene. The CDR3 has 16 amino acids. V was cut by 4 bases and J by 0 bases, with 12 bases left in between.

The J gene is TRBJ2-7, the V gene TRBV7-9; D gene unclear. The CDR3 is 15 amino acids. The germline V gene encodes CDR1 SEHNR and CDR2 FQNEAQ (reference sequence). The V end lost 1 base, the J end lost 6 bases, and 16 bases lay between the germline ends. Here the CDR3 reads CASSLEGGPVGEQYF. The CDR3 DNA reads TGTGCCAGCAGCTTAGAAGGCGGTCCGGTGGGCGAGCAGTACTTC.

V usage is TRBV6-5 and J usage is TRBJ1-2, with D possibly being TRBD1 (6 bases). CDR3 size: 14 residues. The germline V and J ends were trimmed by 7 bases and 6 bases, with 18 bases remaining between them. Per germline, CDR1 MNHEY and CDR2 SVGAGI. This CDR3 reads CASTTGHLDDGYTF. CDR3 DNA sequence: TGTGCCAGCACAACGGGACACCTAGACGATGGCTACACCTTC.

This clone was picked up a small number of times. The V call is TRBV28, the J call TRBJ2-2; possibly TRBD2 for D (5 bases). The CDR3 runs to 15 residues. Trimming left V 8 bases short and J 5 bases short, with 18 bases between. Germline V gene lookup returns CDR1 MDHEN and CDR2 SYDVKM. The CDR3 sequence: CASSSSGVETGELFF. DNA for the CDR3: TGTGCCAGCTCCTCCAGCGGAGTAGAGACCGGGGAGCTGTTTTTT.

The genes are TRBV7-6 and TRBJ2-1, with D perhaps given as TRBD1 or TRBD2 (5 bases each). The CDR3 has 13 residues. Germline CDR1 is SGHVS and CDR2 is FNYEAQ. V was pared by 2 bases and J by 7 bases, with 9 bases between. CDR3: CASSLRGDNEQFF. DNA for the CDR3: TGTGCCAGCAGCTTAAGAGGGGATAATGAGCAGTTCTTC.

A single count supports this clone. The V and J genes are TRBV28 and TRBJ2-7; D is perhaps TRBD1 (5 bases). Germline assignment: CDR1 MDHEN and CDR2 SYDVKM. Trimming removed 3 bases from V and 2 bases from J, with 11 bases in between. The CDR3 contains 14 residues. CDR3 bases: TGTGCCAGCAGTTTTAGGGGCCAGACCTACGAGCAGTACTTC. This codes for CASSFRGQTYEQYF.

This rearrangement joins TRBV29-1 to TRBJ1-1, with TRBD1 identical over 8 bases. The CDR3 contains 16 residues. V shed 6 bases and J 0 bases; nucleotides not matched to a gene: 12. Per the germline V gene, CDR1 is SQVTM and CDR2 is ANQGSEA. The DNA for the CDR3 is TGCAGCGTCCAGGGGGCGCGTCGGAATATGAACACTGAAGCTTTCTTT. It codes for CSVQGARRNMNTEAFF.

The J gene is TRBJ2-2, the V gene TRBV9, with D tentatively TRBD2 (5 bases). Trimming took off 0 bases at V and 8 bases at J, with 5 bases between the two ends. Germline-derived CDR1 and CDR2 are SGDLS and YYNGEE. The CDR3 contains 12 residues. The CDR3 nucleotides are TGTGCCAGCAGCGTAGTAGCGGGGGAGCTGTTTTTT. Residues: CASSVVAGELFF.

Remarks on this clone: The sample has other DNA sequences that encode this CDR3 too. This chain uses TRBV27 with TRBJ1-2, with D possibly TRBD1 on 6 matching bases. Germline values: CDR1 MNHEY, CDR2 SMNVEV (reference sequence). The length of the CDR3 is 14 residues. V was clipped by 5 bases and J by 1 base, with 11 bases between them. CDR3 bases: TGTGCCAGCAGTACGGGGGCCCTTAACTATGGCTACACCTTC. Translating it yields CASSTGALNYGYTF.

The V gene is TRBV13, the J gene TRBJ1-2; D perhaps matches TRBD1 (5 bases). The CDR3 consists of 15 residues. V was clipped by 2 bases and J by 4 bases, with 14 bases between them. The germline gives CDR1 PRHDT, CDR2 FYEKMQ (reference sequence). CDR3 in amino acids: CASSLRGEGRYGYTF. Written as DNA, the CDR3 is TGTGCCAGCAGCTTAAGGGGAGAGGGGCGCTATGGCTACACCTTC.

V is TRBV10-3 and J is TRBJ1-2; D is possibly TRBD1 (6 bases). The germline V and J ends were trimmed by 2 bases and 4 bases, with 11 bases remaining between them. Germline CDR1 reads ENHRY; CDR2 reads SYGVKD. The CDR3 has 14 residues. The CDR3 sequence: CAISEEGEGYGYTF. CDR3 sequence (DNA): TGTGCCATCAGTGAGGAGGGGGAGGGCTATGGCTACACCTTC.

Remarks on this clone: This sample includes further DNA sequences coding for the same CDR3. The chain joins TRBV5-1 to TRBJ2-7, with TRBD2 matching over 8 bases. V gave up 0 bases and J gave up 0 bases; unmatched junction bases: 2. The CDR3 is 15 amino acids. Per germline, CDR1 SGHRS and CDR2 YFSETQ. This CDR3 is CASSLAGGSSYEQYF. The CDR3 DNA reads TGCGCCAGCAGCTTGGCGGGGGGGAGCTCCTACGAGCAGTACTTC. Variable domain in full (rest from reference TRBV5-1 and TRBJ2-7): KAGVTQTPRYLIKTRGQQVTLSCSPISGHRSVSWYQQTPGQGLQFLFEYFSETQRNKGNFPGRFSGRQFSNSRSEMNVSTLELGDSALYLCASSLAGGSSYEQYFGPGTRLTVT.

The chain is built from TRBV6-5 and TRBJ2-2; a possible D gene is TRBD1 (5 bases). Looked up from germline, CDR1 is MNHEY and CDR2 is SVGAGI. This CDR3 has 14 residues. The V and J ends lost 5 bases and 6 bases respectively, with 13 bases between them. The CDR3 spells CASSPGIGAGELFF. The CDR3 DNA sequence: TGTGCCAGCAGTCCAGGCATAGGGGCCGGGGAGCTGTTTTTT.